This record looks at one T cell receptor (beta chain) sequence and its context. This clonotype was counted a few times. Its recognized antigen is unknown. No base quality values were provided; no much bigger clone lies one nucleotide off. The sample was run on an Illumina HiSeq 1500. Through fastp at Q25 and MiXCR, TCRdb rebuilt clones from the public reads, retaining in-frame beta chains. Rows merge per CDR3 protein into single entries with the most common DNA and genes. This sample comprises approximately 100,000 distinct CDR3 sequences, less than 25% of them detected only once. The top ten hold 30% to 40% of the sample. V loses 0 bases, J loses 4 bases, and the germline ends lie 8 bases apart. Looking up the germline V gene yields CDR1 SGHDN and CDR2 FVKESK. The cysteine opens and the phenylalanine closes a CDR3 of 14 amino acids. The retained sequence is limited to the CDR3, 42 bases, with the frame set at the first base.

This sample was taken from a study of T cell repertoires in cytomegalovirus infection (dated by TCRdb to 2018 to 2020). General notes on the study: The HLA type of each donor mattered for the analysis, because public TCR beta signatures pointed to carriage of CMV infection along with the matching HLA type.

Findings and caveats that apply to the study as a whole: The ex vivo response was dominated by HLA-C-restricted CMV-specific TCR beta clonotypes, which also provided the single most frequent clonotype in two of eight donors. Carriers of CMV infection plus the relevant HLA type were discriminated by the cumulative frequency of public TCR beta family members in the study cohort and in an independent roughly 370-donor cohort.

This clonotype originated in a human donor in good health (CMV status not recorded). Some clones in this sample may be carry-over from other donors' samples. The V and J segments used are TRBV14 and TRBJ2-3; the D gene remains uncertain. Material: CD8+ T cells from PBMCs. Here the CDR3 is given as CASSQEDDADTQYF. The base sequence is TGTGCCAGCAGCCAAGAGGACGATGCAGATACGCAGTATTTT.